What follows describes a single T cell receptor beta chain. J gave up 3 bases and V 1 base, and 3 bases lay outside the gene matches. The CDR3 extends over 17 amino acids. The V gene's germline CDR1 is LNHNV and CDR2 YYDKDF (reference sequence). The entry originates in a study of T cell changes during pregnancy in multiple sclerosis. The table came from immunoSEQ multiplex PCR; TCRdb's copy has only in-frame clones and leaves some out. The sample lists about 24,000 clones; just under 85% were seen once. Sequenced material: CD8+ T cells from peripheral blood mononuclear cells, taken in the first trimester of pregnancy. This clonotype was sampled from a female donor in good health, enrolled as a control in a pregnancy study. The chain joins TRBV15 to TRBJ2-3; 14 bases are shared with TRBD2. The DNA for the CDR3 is TGTGCCACCAGCAGAGTTGGGACTAGCGGGGGAACAGATACGCAGTATTTT. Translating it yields CATSRVGTSGGTDTQYF.